These 21 T cell receptor beta chains originate from one sample sequenced in a study of regulatory T cells in long-lasting Graves disease. Time point described: newly diagnosed GD, antithyroid drugs for less than 3 months. After RNA was extracted from PBMCs, the TCR library was made from it. Arm-PCR of CDR3 regions and iRepertoire HTBI primers were used to build TCR beta libraries. One entry per CDR3 protein, called by TCRdb with MiXCR from the multiplex PCR reads. Found here are 540,000 or so distinct CDR3 sequences, roughly 12% of them singletons; the top ten hold roughly 10%. These data are also associated with another study on T cells in Graves' hyperthyroidism and ophthalmopathy.

Sequencing was performed on peripheral blood mononuclear cells (PBMCs), taken at new diagnosis, from a patient treated with antithyroid drugs. The receptors derive from a man younger than 45 with Graves disease.

This clonotype was observed at least ten times. V gene TRBV20-1 combines with J gene TRBJ2-7; D call uncertain. The ends were cut back, 5 bases at V and 6 bases at J, with 14 bases in the middle. Germline V gives CDR1 DFQATT, CDR2 SNEGSKA (reference sequence). This CDR3 is built from 12 residues. In nucleotides, the CDR3 is TGCAGTGCTTTGACAATGGGAATCGAGCAGTACTTC. This translates into CSALTMGIEQYF.

On this clonotype itself: With a much larger clone just one base away, this may be a read error. The chain links TRBV29-1 to TRBJ2-1, with 9 bases lining up with TRBD2. V was clipped by 5 bases and J by 10 bases; unmatched bases: 6. The CDR3 has 12 residues. Germline values: CDR1 SQVTM, CDR2 ANQGSEA. For the CDR3, the DNA is TGCAGCGTTATCTTCCTAGCGGGAGAGCAGTTCTTC. It codes for CSVIFLAGEQFF.

This clonotype was counted ten times or more. V usage is TRBV11-2 and J usage is TRBJ2-7; 11 bases map to TRBD2. The germline V gene has CDR1 SGHAT and CDR2 FQNNGV. CDR3 length: 16 residues. J gave up 3 bases and V 4 bases, and 8 bases lay outside the gene matches. The CDR3 is CASSSRSSGRNYEQYF. CDR3 in DNA: TGTGCCAGCAGCTCACGATCTAGCGGGAGGAACTACGAGCAGTACTTC.

This clonotype was found a few times. The chain recombines TRBV20-1 with TRBJ2-4; 10 nucleotides agree with TRBD1. The V and J ends lost 5 bases and 6 bases, in that order; junction bases with no gene match: 7. The germline V gene encodes CDR1 DFQATT and CDR2 SNEGSKA (reference sequence). This CDR3 comprises 14 residues. The CDR3 is CSAERDRGVNIQYF. The CDR3 DNA follows: TGCAGTGCTGAGAGGGACAGGGGAGTAAACATTCAGTACTTC.

In its sample, this clonotype was seen many times. The chain joins TRBV12-3 or TRBV12-4 to TRBJ1-1; 7 nucleotides agree with TRBD1. The ends lost 6 bases at V and 4 bases at J; junction bases unmatched: 8. The CDR3 has 14 residues. The CDR3: CASSKTGSGTEAFF. CDR3 nucleotide sequence: TGTGCCAGCAGCAAGACAGGGTCGGGCACTGAAGCTTTCTTT.

Details on this clonotype: A read error is likely, as this CDR3 ends without the conserved phenylalanine or tryptophan. The chain recombines TRBV3-1 with TRBJ2-1; 9 bases agree with TRBD2. TRBJ2-5 matches the DNA end more closely, so the J call is doubtful. The CDR3 length is 17 residues. The germline gives CDR1 LGHDT, CDR2 YNNKEL (reference sequence). CDR3 amino acids: CASSQAMRLAARETQYL. The DNA for the CDR3 is TGTGCCAGCAGCCAAGCTATGAGACTAGCGGCGAGAGAGACCCAGTACCTC.

The chain combines TRBV19 with TRBJ2-3, with TRBD2 as a possible D gene (6 bases). Trimming stripped 8 bases from V and 5 bases from J, with 17 bases between. Germline CDR1 reads LNHDA; CDR2 reads SQIVND (reference sequence). The CDR3 covers 14 residues. CDR3 nucleotides: TGTGCCAGTGCCGGGACTTCCGAGGGAGATACGCAGTATTTT. The encoded protein is CASAGTSEGDTQYF.

This clonotype was counted ten times or more. The rearrangement uses TRBV20-1 and TRBJ2-2; possible D gene TRBD2, 6 bases. Trimming cost V 1 base and J 6 bases, with 15 bases left between them. The CDR3 is made up of 15 amino acids. Germline-derived CDR1 and CDR2 are DFQATT and SNEGSKA (reference sequence). CDR3 in DNA: TGCAGTGCTAGAGTCGGGGGAACGGGGCCCGGGGAGCTGTTTTTT. It codes for CSARVGGTGPGELFF.

Turning to this clonotype: The junction departs from germline at one end; a sequencing error may be responsible. The rearrangement links TRBV10-3 to TRBJ2-2; possible D gene TRBD2, 5 bases. Germline values: CDR1 ENHRY, CDR2 SYGVKD. The CDR3 runs 15 residues. The CDR3 DNA sequence: TGTGCCATCAGTGAGTCTGATTCGGCAACCGGGGAGCTGCTTTTT. Translation gives CAISESDSATGELLF.

This clonotype was found many times. V is TRBV19 and J is TRBJ1-1; D is unclear. V lost 3 bases and J lost 2, with 10 bases in between. The CDR3 has 14 amino acids. CDR1 LNHDA and CDR2 SQIVND come from the germline V gene (reference sequence). The CDR3 here is CASSILAGNTEAFF. CDR3 DNA: TGTGCCAGTAGTATCTTGGCAGGAAACACTGAAGCTTTCTTT.

This chain links TRBV3-1 with TRBJ1-5, with 7 bases identical to TRBD1. Trimming cost V 4 bases and J 6 bases; bases outside gene matches: 9. CDR3 length: 15 amino acids. CDR1 LGHDT and CDR2 YNNKEL come from the germline V gene (reference sequence). CDR3 bases: TGTGCCAGCAGCCCGGGGACAGTGGCGGGTCAGCCCCAGCATTTT. Protein product: CASSPGTVAGQPQHF. The variable domain in full, completed from reference TRBV3-1 and TRBJ1-5, reads DTAVSQTPKYLVTQMGNDKSIKCEQNLGHDTMYWYKQDSKKFLKIMFSYNNKELIINETVPNRFSPKSPDKAHLNLHINSLELGDSAVYFCASSPGTVAGQPQHFGDGTRLSIL.

This clonotype has just a few counts. The chain employs TRBV27 and TRBJ1-2; D remains unclear. The germline V gene encodes CDR1 MNHEY and CDR2 SMNVEV (reference sequence). This CDR3 has 15 amino acids. With 3 bases removed from V and 4 bases from J, the gap between germline ends came to 15 bases. CDR3 sequence (DNA): TGTGCCAGCAGTTTCTCTACAGCTACCCTCTATGGCTACACCTTC. It translates to CASSFSTATLYGYTF.

The V and J genes are TRBV6-1 and TRBJ1-4; the D gene is possibly TRBD1 (5 bases). V was clipped by 2 bases and J by 4 bases, with 11 bases between them. Germline assignment: CDR1 MNHNS and CDR2 SASEGT. There are 15 residues in the CDR3. The CDR3 nucleotides read TGTGCCAGCAGTGAAATGGGACGCTATAATGAAAAACTGTTTTTT. Translating it yields CASSEMGRYNEKLFF.

This clonotype was counted ten times or more. This sequence joins TRBV12-3 or TRBV12-4 and TRBJ2-1; D not resolved. V was cut by 3 bases and J by 6 bases, with 15 bases left in between. The CDR3 consists of 15 residues. CDR3 nucleotide sequence: TGTGCCAGCAGTTTCGATACGATGTGGTCCAATGAGCAGTTCTTC. Its translation is CASSFDTMWSNEQFF.

There are many counts of this clonotype. CDR3 sequence (DNA): TGTGCCATCAGTGAGGCAAGGGATCAACTCAACGATGGCTACACCTTC. It yields the protein CAISEARDQLNDGYTF. The chain has TRBV10-3 and TRBJ1-2; D remains ambiguous. The CDR3 sequence is 16 residues long. Germline CDR1 and CDR2: ENHRY and SYGVKD. Trimming stripped 2 bases from V and 6 bases from J, with 19 bases between.

This chain links TRBV5-5 with TRBJ1-5, with D unclear. Trimming took 1 base from V and 7 from J, leaving 12 bases between them. CDR3 size: 14 residues. Per the germline V gene, CDR1 is SGHKS and CDR2 is YYEKEE (reference sequence). The CDR3, as DNA: TGTGCCAGCAGCTTGTCCCTAGATGGACAGCCCCAGCATTTT. It codes for CASSLSLDGQPQHF.

This clonotype showed up many times. The rearrangement joins TRBV7-2 to TRBJ2-7; D gene ambiguous. Germline V gives CDR1 SGHTA, CDR2 FQGNSA. The CDR3 totals 12 residues. Trimming took 5 bases from V and 6 from J, leaving 11 bases between them. The CDR3 nucleotides read TGTGCCAGCAGCCAGCCGATGGGCGAGCAGTACTTC. Translated, it gives CASSQPMGEQYF.

This clonotype appeared many times. The chain recombines TRBV11-2 with TRBJ2-7; D is possibly TRBD1 or TRBD2 (6 bases each). The V and J ends lost 5 bases and 0 bases respectively, with 14 bases between them. The germline gives CDR1 SGHAT, CDR2 FQNNGV. This CDR3 contains 15 residues. The CDR3 nucleotides read TGTGCCAGCAGCCGCGGGACAACCCCCTCCTACGAGCAGTACTTC. It specifies CASSRGTTPSYEQYF.

This sequence joins TRBV4-1 and TRBJ2-5; TRBD2 matches at 12 bases. After removal of 1 base from V and 4 bases from J, the junction contained 7 bases not matched to a gene. The CDR3 runs 17 residues. The germline CDR1 and CDR2 sequences are MGHRA and YSYEKL. CDR3 sequence (DNA): TGCGCCAGCAGCCAAGTTCGGACTAGCGGGAAGGGAGAGACCCAGTACTTC. Encoded protein: CASSQVRTSGKGETQYF.

The CDR3 DNA is TGTGCCAGCAGCCAAGACCCTAGCGGGAGATCAGATACGCAGTATTTT. It codes for CASSQDPSGRSDTQYF. V is TRBV12-3 or TRBV12-4 and J is TRBJ2-3; 10 positions agree with TRBD2. The CDR3 is made up of 16 amino acids. Trimming at V came to 6 bases and at J to 4 bases, leaving 10 bases not matched to a gene.

This clonotype was detected ten times or more. The genes are TRBV20-1 and TRBJ1-2, with 9 bases identical to TRBD1. The CDR3 contains 15 residues. The ends lost 4 bases at V and 4 bases at J; junction bases unmatched: 10. Germline values: CDR1 DFQATT, CDR2 SNEGSKA (reference sequence). CDR3 nucleotide sequence: TGCAGTGCTACGGGTGGGGGACAGGGACCCTATGGCTACACCTTC. The encoded protein is CSATGGGQGPYGYTF.